This T cell receptor beta chain was observed in a study of cytomegalovirus exposure and HLA in healthy donors. Study-level background: Sequencing of around 200 million T cells in an earlier analysis found 120 million or so unique TCR beta sequences.

The CDR3 is 16 amino acids. Germline CDR1 reads SGHTA; CDR2 reads FQGNSA. V gave up 5 bases and J gave up 5 bases, with 16 bases separating them. As to this clone: Its specificity is unknown.

General study points: The study labeled fewer than 200 TCR beta chains cytomegalovirus-associated.

60 Vbeta and 13 Jbeta primers were used in PCR. Assay: immunoSEQ multiplex PCR; the TCRdb copy retains only in-frame clones and omits some. This table holds 160,000 or so clones, around 81% found once. The clonotype was recovered from a man aged 40-55 years in good health and CMV-seronegative. Sequenced sample: PBMCs. This sequence joins TRBV7-2 and TRBJ1-6; a weak D match, TRBD1 (6 bases). CDR3 region: CASSTEGTGNNSPLHF. CDR3 sequence (DNA): TGTGCCAGCAGCACCGAGGGCACAGGGAATAATTCACCCCTCCACTTT.